Below, one TCR beta chain is given with its context. Its antigen is not identified. The germline V gene has CDR1 SGHRS and CDR2 YFSETQ. The CDR3 runs 18 residues. Trimming removed 0 bases at V and 0 bases at J, with 17 bases between. These data originate in a study of regulatory dendritic cells for organ transplantation. Study-wide points: Alloreactive memory CD8+ T cell pools varied considerably between individuals.

Clones were sequenced by immunoSEQ multiplex PCR, and TCRdb holds only the in-frame ones, with some missing. This sample has about 30,000 clones; roughly 89% occur once, and the top ten carry over 0.06%. Memory T cells were CD45RO+, naive were CD45RA+, sorted by FACS. This chain links TRBV5-1 with TRBJ2-3; D is uncertain. The clonotype was recovered from a human donor in good health. Sequences were obtained from naive CD4+ T cells from blood. Described subset: CD45RA+ naive T cells. The CDR3 nucleotides read TGCGCCAGCAGCTTGGGGCGCCAGCAATTATCTAGCACAGATACGCAGTATTTT. Translated, it gives CASSLGRQQLSSTDTQYF.